This record covers a single T cell receptor (beta chain). No antigen is known for it. Stated treatment: some 19 received Ad26.COV2.S at low or high dose, single or two shots; several received placebo; per-sample allocation not given. Samples came from day 63 after the first vaccine or placebo injection. This sample was included in a study of Ad26.COV2.S vaccination and SARS-CoV-2 variants. On the study more broadly: The study gave Ad26.COV2.S intramuscularly, once or twice 56 days apart.

TCRdb's copy holds only in-frame clones and misses some; the assay was immunoSEQ multiplex PCR. The table has 400,000 to 450,000 clones, approximately 92% seen once. Study observations and caveats: Placebo and vaccine recipients had non-spike TCR breadth that was similar. Once vaccination had occurred, spike-specific CD8+ and CD4+ T cell responses reportedly showed substantial breadth. Participants in the vaccine arm had higher spike-specific TCR breadth; placebo recipients had lower.

V was pared by 0 bases and J by 0 bases, with 9 bases between. Germline V CDR1 and CDR2: KGHSH, LQKENI. The CDR3 spans 16 residues. The chain joins TRBV18 to TRBJ1-3; D is ambiguous. The material was peripheral blood, obtained in a trial of Ad26.COV2.S vaccine versus placebo. The origin of this receptor is a person between 18 and 60 years old who received the Ad26.COV2.S COVID-19 vaccine or a placebo. The CDR3 DNA is TGTGCCAGCTCACCACCTTCCAGGCCCTCTGGAAACACCATATATTTT. Its protein product is CASSPPSRPSGNTIYF.